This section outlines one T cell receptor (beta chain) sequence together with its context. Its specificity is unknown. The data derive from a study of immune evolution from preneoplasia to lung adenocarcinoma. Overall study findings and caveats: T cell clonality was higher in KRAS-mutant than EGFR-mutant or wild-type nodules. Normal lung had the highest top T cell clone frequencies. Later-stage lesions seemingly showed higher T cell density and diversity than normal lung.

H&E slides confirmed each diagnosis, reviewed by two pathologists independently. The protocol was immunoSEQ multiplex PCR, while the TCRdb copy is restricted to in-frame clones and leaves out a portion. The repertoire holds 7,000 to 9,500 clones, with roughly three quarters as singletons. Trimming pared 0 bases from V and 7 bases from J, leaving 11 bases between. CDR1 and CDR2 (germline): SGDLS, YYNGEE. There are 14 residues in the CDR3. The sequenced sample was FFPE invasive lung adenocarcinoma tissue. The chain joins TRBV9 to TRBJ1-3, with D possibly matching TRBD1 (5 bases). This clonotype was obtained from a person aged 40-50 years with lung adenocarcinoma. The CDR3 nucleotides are TGTGCCAGCAGCGTAGCTACAGGAATCAACACCATATATTTT. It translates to CASSVATGINTIYF.